This T cell receptor beta chain was found in a study of human T cells and chemical hapten exposure. Study context: On the upper back, patch tests were applied with 0.01% DPC and read at 6 days. Study results and limitations: Expanded TCRs were compared with controls, and the expanded TCRs formed significantly more large CDR3 similarity clusters.

V was trimmed by 6 bases and J by 2 bases, leaving 9 bases between them. The CDR3 runs 13 residues. In germline, CDR1 is MNHNS, CDR2 SASEGT. TCRdb reprocessed the RACE reads with MiXCR, giving one entry per CDR3 protein. This sample has about 82,000 distinct CDR3 sequences; 10% to 15% occur once, and the top ten carry 4.5% to 6%. Time point given: patch test 3, about 24 weeks after DPC sensitization. Treatment of the sample: therapeutic diphenylcyclopropenone sensitization with weekly scalp DPC. The study drew its donors from alopecia patients who were 18 to 70 years old and suitable for DPC. Regarding this clonotype: Its matching antigen is unknown.

The sequencing here drew on whole blood, taken in connection with sensitization to the hapten diphenylcyclopropenone (DPC). The chain recombines TRBV6-1 with TRBJ2-3; either TRBD1 or TRBD2 may fit D (5 bases each). The TCR was taken from a woman aged 50 to 65 with alopecia areata. Some clones in this sample may be carry-over from other donors' samples. The CDR3 loop is CASSGDHTDTQYF. CDR3 nucleotide sequence: TGTGCCAGCAGCGGGGACCACACAGATACGCAGTATTTT.